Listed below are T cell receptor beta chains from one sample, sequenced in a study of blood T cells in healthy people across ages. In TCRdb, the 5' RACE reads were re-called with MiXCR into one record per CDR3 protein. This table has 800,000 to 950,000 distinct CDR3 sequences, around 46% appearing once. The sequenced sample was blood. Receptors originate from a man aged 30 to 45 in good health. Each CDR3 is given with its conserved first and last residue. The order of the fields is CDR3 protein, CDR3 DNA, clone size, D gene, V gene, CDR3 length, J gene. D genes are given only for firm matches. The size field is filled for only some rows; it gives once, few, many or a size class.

CASSLRLDEQYF,TGTGCCAGCAGTCTACGACTAGACGAGCAGTACTTC,.,.,TRBV6-2/TRBV6-3,12,TRBJ2-7
CASSQALATQYF,TGTGCCAGCAGCCAAGCGTTGGCGACCCAGTACTTC,few,.,TRBV3-1,12,TRBJ2-5
CASSQEGNYGYTF,TGCGCCAGCAGCCAAGAGGGGAACTATGGCTACACCTTC,many,.,TRBV4-3,13,TRBJ1-2
CASSHRDEIEQFF,TGTGCCAGCAGCCACCGGGACGAGATTGAGCAGTTCTTC,.,.,TRBV3-1,13,TRBJ2-1
CASSRRTLRGTNEQFF,TGTGCCAGCAGCCGGAGGACCTTGCGGGGTACAAATGAGCAGTTCTTC,few,.,TRBV7-2,16,TRBJ2-1
CSAPTRGGNEQFF,TGCAGTGCTCCTACTAGAGGGGGCAATGAGCAGTTCTTC,.,.,TRBV20-1,13,TRBJ2-1
CSAGQGGGTDTQYF,TGCAGTGCTGGACAGGGGGGCGGCACAGATACGCAGTATTTT,.,TRBD1,TRBV20-1,14,TRBJ2-3
CASSQDDTIQETQYF,TGCGCCAGCAGCCAAGATGACACAATCCAAGAGACCCAGTACTTC,.,.,TRBV4-1,15,TRBJ2-5
CASSRRLAGGRNNEQFF,TGTGCCAGCAGCCGGCGACTAGCGGGGGGCCGAAACAATGAGCAGTTCTTC,.,TRBD2,TRBV3-1,17,TRBJ2-1
CASSRYYYEQYF,TGTGCCAGCAGTCGGTATTACTACGAGCAGTACTTC,few,.,TRBV12-3/TRBV12-4,12,TRBJ2-7
CASSQDTGPNYNEQFF,TGTGCCAGCAGCCAAGATACCGGGCCCAACTACAATGAGCAGTTCTTC,.,.,TRBV3-1,16,TRBJ2-1
CASSQVGPQPQHF,TGCGCCAGCAGCCAAGTGGGACCTCAGCCCCAGCATTTT,.,.,TRBV4-1,13,TRBJ1-5
CASSQDRQNIQYF,TGCGCCAGCAGCCAAGATCGGCAAAACATTCAGTACTTC,.,.,TRBV4-1,13,TRBJ2-4
CSAGDRGRYGHTF,TGCAGTGCTGGAGACAGGGGGCGGTATGGCCACACCTTC,.,TRBD1,TRBV20-1,13,TRBJ1-2